The source of this T cell receptor beta chain is a study of CD8+CD57+ T cells in acquired aplastic anemia. Study-level results: Researchers report that twenty-nine CD8+ CDR3 sequences appeared in both patients and controls.

Genomic DNA provided the template from which TCR beta VDJ and CDR3 profiles were obtained. Using its own MiXCR run on the reads, TCRdb lists one record per CDR3 protein. In the table there are about 81,000 distinct CDR3 sequences, approximately 46% of which are singletons. As to this clonotype: Its specificity is unknown.

This CDR3 comprises 18 residues. V shed 4 bases and J shed 3 bases, with 22 bases lying between them. Sequences were obtained from sorted CD4+, CD8+, or CD8+CD57+ T cells (not recorded which) from PBMCs. The receptor comes from a human donor in good health, serving as a control. The chain joins TRBV12-3 or TRBV12-4 to TRBJ2-1, with TRBD2 as a possible D gene (6 bases). The CDR3 bases are TGTGCCAGCAGTTCCCCGCGAGTCTTAGCGGATTTCTACAATGAGCAGTTCTTC. Protein: CASSSPRVLADFYNEQFF.